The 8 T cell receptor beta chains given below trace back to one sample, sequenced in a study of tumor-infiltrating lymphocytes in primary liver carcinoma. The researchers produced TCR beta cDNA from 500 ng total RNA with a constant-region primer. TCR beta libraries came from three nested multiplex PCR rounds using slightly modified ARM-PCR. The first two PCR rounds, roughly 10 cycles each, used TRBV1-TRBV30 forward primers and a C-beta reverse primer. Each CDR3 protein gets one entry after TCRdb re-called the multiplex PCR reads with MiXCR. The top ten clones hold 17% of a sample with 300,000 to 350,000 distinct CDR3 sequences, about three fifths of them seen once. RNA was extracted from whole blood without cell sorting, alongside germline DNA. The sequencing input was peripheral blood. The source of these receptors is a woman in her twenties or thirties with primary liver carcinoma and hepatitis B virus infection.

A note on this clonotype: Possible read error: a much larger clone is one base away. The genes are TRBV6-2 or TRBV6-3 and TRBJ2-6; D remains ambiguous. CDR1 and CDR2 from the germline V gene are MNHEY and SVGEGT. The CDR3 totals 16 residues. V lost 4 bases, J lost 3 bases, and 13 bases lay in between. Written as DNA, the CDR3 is TGTGCCAGCAGTTGGAGAGGCGCCTTTGGGGCCAACGTCCTGACTTTC. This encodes CASSWRGAFGANVLTF.

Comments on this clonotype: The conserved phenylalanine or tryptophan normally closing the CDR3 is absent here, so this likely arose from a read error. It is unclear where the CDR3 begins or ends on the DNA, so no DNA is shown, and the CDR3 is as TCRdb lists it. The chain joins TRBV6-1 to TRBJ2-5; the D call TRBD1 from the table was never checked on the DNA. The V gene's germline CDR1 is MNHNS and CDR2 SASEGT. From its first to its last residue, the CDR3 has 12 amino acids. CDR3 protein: CASSEGGTNGYL.

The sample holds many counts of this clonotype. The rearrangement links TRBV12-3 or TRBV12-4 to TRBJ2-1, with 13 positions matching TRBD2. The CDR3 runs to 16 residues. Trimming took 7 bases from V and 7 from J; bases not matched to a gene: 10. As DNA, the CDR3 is TGTGCCAGCACTCTACTAAGGACTAGCGGGAGTAATGAGCAGTTCTTC. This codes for CASTLLRTSGSNEQFF.

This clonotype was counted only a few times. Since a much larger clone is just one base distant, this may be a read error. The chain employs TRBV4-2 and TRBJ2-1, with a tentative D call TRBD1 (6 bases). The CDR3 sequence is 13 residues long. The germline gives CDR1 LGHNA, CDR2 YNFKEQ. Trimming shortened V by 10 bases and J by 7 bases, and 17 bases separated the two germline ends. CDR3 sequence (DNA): TGTGCCAACAGTAACAGGGAATTGAATGAGCAGTTCTTC. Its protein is CANSNRELNEQFF.

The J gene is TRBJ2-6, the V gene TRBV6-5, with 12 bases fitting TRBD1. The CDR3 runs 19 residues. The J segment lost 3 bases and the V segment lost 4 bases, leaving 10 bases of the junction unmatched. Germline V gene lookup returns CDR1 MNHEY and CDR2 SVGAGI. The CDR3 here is CASSSKPGQGAGGANVLTF. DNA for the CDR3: TGTGCCAGCAGTTCGAAACCGGGACAGGGGGCGGGTGGGGCCAACGTCCTGACTTTC.

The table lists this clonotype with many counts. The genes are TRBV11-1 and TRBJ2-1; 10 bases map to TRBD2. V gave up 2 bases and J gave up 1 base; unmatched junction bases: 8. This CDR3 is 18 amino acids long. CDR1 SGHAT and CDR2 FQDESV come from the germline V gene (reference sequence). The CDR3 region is CASSLSRGLAESYNEQFF. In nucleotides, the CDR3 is TGTGCCAGCAGCTTATCCAGAGGACTAGCGGAGTCCTACAATGAGCAGTTCTTC.

The CDR3 nucleotides are TGTGCCAGCAGCGAACCGGGACTATTGACTCTCTCCTACGAGCAGTACTTC. Its protein is CASSEPGLLTLSYEQYF. The chain combines TRBV28 with TRBJ2-7; 7 bases align to TRBD2. Per the germline V gene, CDR1 is MDHEN and CDR2 is SYDVKM. CDR3 length equals 17 residues. V lost 6 bases to trimming and J lost 0 bases; unmatched junction nucleotides: 14.

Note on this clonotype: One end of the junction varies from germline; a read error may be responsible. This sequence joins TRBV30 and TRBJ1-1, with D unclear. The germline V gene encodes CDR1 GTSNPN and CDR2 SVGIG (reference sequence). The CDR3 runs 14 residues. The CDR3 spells CAWIKIARSTDAFF. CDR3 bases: TGTGCCTGGATAAAAATCGCTCGGTCCACTGATGCTTTCTTT.